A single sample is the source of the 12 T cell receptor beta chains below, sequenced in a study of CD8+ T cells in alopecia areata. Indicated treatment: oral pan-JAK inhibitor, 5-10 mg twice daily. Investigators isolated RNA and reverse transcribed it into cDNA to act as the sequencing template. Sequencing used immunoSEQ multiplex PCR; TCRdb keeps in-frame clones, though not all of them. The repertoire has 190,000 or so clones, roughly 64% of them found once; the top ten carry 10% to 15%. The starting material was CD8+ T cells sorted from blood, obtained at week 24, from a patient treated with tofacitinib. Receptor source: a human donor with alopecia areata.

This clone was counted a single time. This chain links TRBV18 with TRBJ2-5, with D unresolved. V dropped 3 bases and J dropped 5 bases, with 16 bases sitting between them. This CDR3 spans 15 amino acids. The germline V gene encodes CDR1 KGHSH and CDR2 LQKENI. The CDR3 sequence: CASSPGARSGETQYF. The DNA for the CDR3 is TGTGCCAGCTCACCCGGAGCGCGTTCCGGCGAGACCCAGTACTTC.

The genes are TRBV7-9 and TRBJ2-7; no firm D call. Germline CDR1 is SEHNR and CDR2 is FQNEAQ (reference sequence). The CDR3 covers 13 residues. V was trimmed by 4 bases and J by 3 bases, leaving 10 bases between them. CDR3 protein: CASSSQGRYEQYF. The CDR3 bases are TGTGCCAGCAGCTCACAAGGCCGCTACGAGCAGTACTTC.

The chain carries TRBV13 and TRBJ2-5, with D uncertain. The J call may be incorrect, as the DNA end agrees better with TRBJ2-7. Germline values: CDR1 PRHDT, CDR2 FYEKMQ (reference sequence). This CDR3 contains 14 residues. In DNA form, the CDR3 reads TGTGCCAGCAGCTTAGGGGTGGAGATTTACGAGCAGTACTTC. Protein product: CASSLGVEIYEQYF.

CDR3 sequence: CASSQAVDWEQYF. CDR3 DNA: TGTGCCAGCAGCCAGGCGGTGGACTGGGAGCAGTACTTC. The chain combines TRBV11-2 with TRBJ2-7; tentatively, D is TRBD2 (5 bases). This CDR3 has 13 residues. Trimming took 5 bases from V and 7 from J, leaving 15 bases between them. Germline V lookup: CDR1 SGHAT, CDR2 FQNNGV.

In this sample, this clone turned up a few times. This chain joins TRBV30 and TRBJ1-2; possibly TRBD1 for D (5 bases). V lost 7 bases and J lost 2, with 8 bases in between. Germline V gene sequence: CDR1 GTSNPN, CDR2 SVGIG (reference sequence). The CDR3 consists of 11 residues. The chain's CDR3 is CALTVNYGYTF. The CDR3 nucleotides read TGTGCCTTGACAGTAAACTATGGCTACACCTTC.

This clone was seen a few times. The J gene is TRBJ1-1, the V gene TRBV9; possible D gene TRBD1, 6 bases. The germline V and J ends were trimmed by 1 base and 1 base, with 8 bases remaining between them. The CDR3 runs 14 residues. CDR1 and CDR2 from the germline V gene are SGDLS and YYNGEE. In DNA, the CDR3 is TGTGCCAGCAGCGTAAAGGGGGAGAACACTGAAGCTTTCTTT. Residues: CASSVKGENTEAFF.

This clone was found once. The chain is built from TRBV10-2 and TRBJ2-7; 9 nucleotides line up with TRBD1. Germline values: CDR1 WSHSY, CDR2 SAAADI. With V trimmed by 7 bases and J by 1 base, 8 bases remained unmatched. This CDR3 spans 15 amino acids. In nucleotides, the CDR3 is TGCGCCAGCACCGAGGGGGGACAGGGTTCCTACGAGCAGTACTTC. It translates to CASTEGGQGSYEQYF.

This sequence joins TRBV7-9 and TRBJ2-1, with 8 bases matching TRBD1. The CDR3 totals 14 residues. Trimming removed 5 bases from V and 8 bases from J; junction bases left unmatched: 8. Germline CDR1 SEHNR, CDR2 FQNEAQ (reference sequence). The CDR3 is CASSPRTGIHEQFF. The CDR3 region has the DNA TGTGCCAGCAGCCCTCGGACAGGGATCCATGAGCAGTTCTTC.

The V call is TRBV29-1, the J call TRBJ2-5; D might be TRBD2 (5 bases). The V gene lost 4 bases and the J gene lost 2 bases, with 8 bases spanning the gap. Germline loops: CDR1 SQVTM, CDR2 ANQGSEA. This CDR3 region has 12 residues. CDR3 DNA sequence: TGCAGCGTTGTACGGGAACAAGAGACCCAGTACTTC. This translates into CSVVREQETQYF.

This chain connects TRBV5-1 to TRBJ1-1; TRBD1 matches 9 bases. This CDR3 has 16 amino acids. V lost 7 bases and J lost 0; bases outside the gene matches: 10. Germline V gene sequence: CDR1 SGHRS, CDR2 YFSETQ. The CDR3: CASAPYRGLLNTEAFF. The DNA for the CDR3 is TGCGCCAGCGCTCCGTACAGGGGGCTTCTGAACACTGAAGCTTTCTTT.

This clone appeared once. The CDR3 nucleotides are TGTGCCATCAGTGATGTCCCGTCCTATGGCTACACCTTC. This sequence encodes CAISDVPSYGYTF. The gene calls are TRBV10-3 and TRBJ1-2; D ambiguous. The CDR3 runs to 13 residues. Germline V lookup: CDR1 ENHRY, CDR2 SYGVKD. V gave up 3 bases and J gave up 4 bases, with 9 bases separating them.

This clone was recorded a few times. The chain's CDR3 is CASSPGRFNTGELFF. The CDR3 DNA reads as TGCGCCAGCAGCCCGGGGCGGTTTAACACCGGGGAGCTGTTTTTT. This chain uses TRBV5-1 with TRBJ2-2; perhaps D is TRBD1 or TRBD2 (5 bases each). Germline CDR1 SGHRS, CDR2 YFSETQ. The CDR3 spans 15 residues. V gave up 4 bases and J gave up 2 bases, with 12 bases separating them. Based on the CDR3 plus reference TRBV5-1 and TRBJ2-2, the full variable domain is KAGVTQTPRYLIKTRGQQVTLSCSPISGHRSVSWYQQTPGQGLQFLFEYFSETQRNKGNFPGRFSGRQFSNSRSEMNVSTLELGDSALYLCASSPGRFNTGELFFGEGSRLTVL.